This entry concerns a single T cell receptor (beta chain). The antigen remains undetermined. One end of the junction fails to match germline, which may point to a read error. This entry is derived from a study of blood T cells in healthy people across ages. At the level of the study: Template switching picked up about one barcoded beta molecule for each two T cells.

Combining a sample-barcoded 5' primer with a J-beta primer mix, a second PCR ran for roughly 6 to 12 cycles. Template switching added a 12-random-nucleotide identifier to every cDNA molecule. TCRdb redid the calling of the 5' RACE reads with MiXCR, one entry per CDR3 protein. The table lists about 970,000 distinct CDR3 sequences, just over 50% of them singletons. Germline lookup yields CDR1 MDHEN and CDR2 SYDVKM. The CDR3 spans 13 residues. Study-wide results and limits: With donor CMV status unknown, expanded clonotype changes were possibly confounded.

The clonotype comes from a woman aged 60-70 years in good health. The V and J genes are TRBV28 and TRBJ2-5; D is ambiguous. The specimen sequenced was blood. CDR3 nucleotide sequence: TGTGCCAGCAGTGCAGCACCCCAAGAGACCCGGTACTTC. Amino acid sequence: CASSAAPQETRYF.